One and the same sample provided the 15 T cell receptor beta chains below, sequenced in a study of human T cells and chemical hapten exposure. TCRdb reanalysed the RACE reads using MiXCR and keeps one entry per CDR3 protein. The sample lists about 69,000 distinct CDR3 sequences, 25% to 40% seen once, with over 7.5% in the top ten. Time point: patch test 1, 2 weeks after DPC sensitization. Treatment specified: therapeutic diphenylcyclopropenone sensitization with weekly scalp DPC. Sample: whole blood, taken in connection with sensitization to the hapten diphenylcyclopropenone (DPC). The receptors were sampled from a man aged 40-55 years with alopecia areata. Some clones in this sample may be carry-over from other donors' samples.

V is TRBV7-6 and J is TRBJ2-1; D is unclear. There are 14 residues in the CDR3. V lost 5 bases and J 4 bases, leaving 12 bases between the germline ends. Germline V gene lookup returns CDR1 SGHVS and CDR2 FNYEAQ. As DNA, the CDR3 is TGTGCCAGCAGCCCGCACCCGTCTTACAATGAGCAGTTCTTC. Translated: CASSPHPSYNEQFF.

The chain has TRBV3-1 and TRBJ2-7; 13 bases map to TRBD2. There are 15 residues in the CDR3. Trimming took 1 base from V and 3 from J; bases not matched to a gene: 0. Germline values: CDR1 LGHDT, CDR2 YNNKEL (reference sequence). CDR3 sequence (DNA): TGTGCCAGCAGCCAAGGGACTAGCGGGGGCTACGAGCAGTACTTC. Translation: CASSQGTSGGYEQYF.

The chain is built from TRBV20-1 and TRBJ2-1; D is undetermined. The length of the CDR3 is 15 residues. Trimming removed 0 bases at V and 5 bases at J, with 14 bases between. Germline CDR1 reads DFQATT; CDR2 reads SNEGSKA (reference sequence). CDR3 loop: CSARDRAGPHNEQFF. CDR3 bases: TGCAGTGCTAGAGATCGGGCAGGACCCCACAATGAGCAGTTCTTC.

The chain links TRBV27 to TRBJ2-1; 8 bases align to TRBD1. The V gene end was trimmed by 4 bases and the J gene end by 8 bases; junction bases not matched to a gene: 7. This CDR3 contains 14 residues. CDR1 and CDR2 from the germline V gene are MNHEY and SMNVEV (reference sequence). The CDR3 loop reads CASSWAGGHYEQFF. For the CDR3, the DNA is TGTGCCAGCAGTTGGGCAGGGGGCCATTATGAGCAGTTCTTC.

This clonotype appeared a few times. V gene TRBV6-2 or TRBV6-3 combines with J gene TRBJ2-3, with D possibly being TRBD2 (6 bases). This CDR3 has 15 amino acids. Germline V gene data show CDR1 as MNHEY and CDR2 as SVGEGT. V was shortened by 0 bases and J by 7 bases, with 14 bases between the two germline ends. This CDR3 is CASSYSGLAKNTQYF. The DNA of the CDR3 is TGTGCCAGCAGTTACTCGGGGCTAGCGAAAAATACGCAGTATTTT.

This rearrangement joins TRBV3-1 to TRBJ2-3; D is possibly TRBD1 or TRBD2 (5 bases each). CDR1 and CDR2 (germline): LGHDT, YNNKEL (reference sequence). There are 15 residues in the CDR3. The V end was cut by 4 bases, the J end by 0 bases, with 11 bases between. In nucleotides, the CDR3 is TGTGCCAGCAGCCGGGACCCCACTAGCACAGATACGCAGTATTTT. This encodes CASSRDPTSTDTQYF.

The V and J genes are TRBV28 and TRBJ2-1, with TRBD2 matching 14 bases. The CDR3 is 15 residues long. Germline V gene lookup returns CDR1 MDHEN and CDR2 SYDVKM. Losses at the gene ends were 5 bases for V and 7 bases for J; bases not matched to a gene: 4. DNA of the CDR3: TGTGCCAGCAGTGAGACTAGCGGGAGGGGAAATGAGCAGTTCTTC. It codes for CASSETSGRGNEQFF.

This clonotype was observed a handful of times. The CDR3 loop is CASSSRQGANTGELFF. The DNA of the CDR3 is TGTGCCAGCAGCTCCCGGCAGGGGGCGAACACCGGGGAGCTGTTTTTT. This sequence joins TRBV7-2 and TRBJ2-2; 7 bases align to TRBD1. Per the germline V gene, CDR1 is SGHTA and CDR2 is FQGNSA. The CDR3 runs 16 residues. The J segment lost 0 bases and the V segment lost 4 bases, leaving 5 bases of the junction unmatched.

The V and J genes are TRBV28 and TRBJ2-7, with D perhaps TRBD2 (5 bases). Trimming cost V 5 bases and J 4 bases, with 9 bases left between them. Germline CDR1 and CDR2: MDHEN and SYDVKM. The CDR3 is 12 amino acids. The CDR3 is CASSRGFYEQYF. The DNA of the CDR3 is TGTGCCAGCAGTAGAGGGTTTTACGAGCAGTACTTC.

The V and J genes are TRBV6-6 and TRBJ1-1; possible D gene TRBD1, 6 bases. The CDR3 consists of 15 residues. Germline CDR1 is MNHNY and CDR2 is SVGAGI (reference sequence). The ends were cut back, 7 bases at V and 0 bases at J, with 15 bases in the middle. In DNA, the CDR3 is TGTGCCAGCAACCCGGGACACCCTTTGAACACTGAAGCTTTCTTT. Its protein product is CASNPGHPLNTEAFF.

This clonotype was seen a few times. The CDR3 reads CASSRGLAGGKNEQFF. In nucleotides, the CDR3 is TGTGCCAGCAGCCGAGGACTAGCGGGAGGGAAAAATGAGCAGTTCTTC. J is TRBJ2-1 and V is TRBV11-3; 15 nucleotides match TRBD2. The CDR3 totals 16 residues. V trimming: 5 bases; J trimming: 7 bases; junction bases outside the gene matches: 6. Looked up from germline, CDR1 is SGHNT and CDR2 is YENEEA.

The chain is built from TRBV28 and TRBJ1-3, with D tentatively TRBD1 (6 bases). Trimming took 7 bases from V and 0 from J, leaving 13 bases between them. Germline CDR1 is MDHEN and CDR2 is SYDVKM. CDR3 size: 15 residues. The CDR3 reads CASTSDRFSGNTIYF. DNA for the CDR3: TGTGCCAGCACGTCAGACAGGTTCTCTGGAAACACCATATATTTT.

In its sample, this clonotype was seen a few times. The J gene is TRBJ1-6, the V gene TRBV9; TRBD1 aligns across 7 bases. The CDR3 spans 14 residues. The V gene end was trimmed by 3 bases and the J gene end by 9 bases; junction bases not matched to a gene: 6. Germline V gene lookup returns CDR1 SGDLS and CDR2 YYNGEE. The CDR3 bases are TGTGCCAGCAGCGCCGACAGGGCGACTTCACCCCTCCACTTT. The encoded protein is CASSADRATSPLHF.

V and J are TRBV20-1 and TRBJ2-7; D gene uncertain. CDR3 size: 15 residues. Per the germline V gene, CDR1 is DFQATT and CDR2 is SNEGSKA (reference sequence). V was shortened by 3 bases and J by 0 bases, with 15 bases between the two germline ends. Here the CDR3 DNA reads TGCAGTGCTAGGAAACAATTAGAGATCTCCTACGAGCAGTACTTC. Protein: CSARKQLEISYEQYF.

This clonotype was seen more than once but under ten times. The chain joins TRBV12-3 or TRBV12-4 to TRBJ1-4; tentative D call: TRBD1 (5 bases). Trimming shortened V by 1 base and J by 7 bases, and 7 bases separated the two germline ends. The CDR3 consists of 13 residues. The chain's CDR3 is CASSLVRGEKLFF. CDR3 nucleotide sequence: TGTGCCAGCAGTTTAGTAAGGGGTGAAAAACTGTTTTTT.